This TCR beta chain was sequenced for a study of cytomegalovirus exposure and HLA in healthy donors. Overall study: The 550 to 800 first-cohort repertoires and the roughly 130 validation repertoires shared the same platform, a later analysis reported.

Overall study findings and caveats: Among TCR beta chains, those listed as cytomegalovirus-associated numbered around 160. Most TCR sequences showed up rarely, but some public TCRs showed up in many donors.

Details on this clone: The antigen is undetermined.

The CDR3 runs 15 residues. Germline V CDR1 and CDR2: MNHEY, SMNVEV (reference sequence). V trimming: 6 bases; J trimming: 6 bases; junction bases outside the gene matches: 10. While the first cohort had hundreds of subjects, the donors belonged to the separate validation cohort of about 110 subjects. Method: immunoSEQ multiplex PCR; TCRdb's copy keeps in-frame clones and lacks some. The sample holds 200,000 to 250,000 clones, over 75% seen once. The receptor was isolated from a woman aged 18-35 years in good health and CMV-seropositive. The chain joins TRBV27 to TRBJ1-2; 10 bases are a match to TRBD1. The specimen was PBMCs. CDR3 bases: TGTGCCAGCAGGGCCGGGACAGGGGTAATTAATGGCTACACCTTC. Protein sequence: CASRAGTGVINGYTF.